This T cell receptor (beta chain) was recorded in a study of CXCR3-negative and CXCR3-positive naive CD8 T cells. Study outcomes and limitations: Whereas both naive subsets had comparably high diversity, memory CD8+ cells had much lower diversity. The TRB CDR3s that CXCR3-positive naive cells carried were more hydrophobic than those of CXCR3-negative naive cells. Cryopreservation partially decreased CXCR3 expression, and most assays used fresh PBMCs. TCR interaction strength was inferred from TRB CDR3 physicochemistry, as CD5 matched across naive subsets.

A word on this clonotype: Its target is not known.

The germline gives CDR1 SGHNT, CDR2 YENEEA. The CDR3 covers 15 residues. The authors made the TRB cDNA libraries by 5' RACE using UMI labels. TCRdb re-called the 5' RACE reads and catalogs CDR3 proteins one per entry, DNA excluded. Its table lists roughly 120,000 distinct CDR3 sequences. The sequence derives from a human donor in good health. Some clones in this sample may be carry-over from other donors' samples. The sample was naive CXCR3+ CD8+ T cells from blood. Indicated subset: CD45RO-CCR7+CD27+CD95- naive CD8+ T cells expressing CXCR3 (TNR3+). The chain employs TRBV11-3 and TRBJ2-2; TCRdb names TRBD1, which stays unverified in the absence of DNA. CDR3 protein: CASSSHPPDTGELFF.